These 30 T cell receptor beta chains came from one sample sequenced in a study of OX40 agonist ivuxolimab in advanced cancers. Receptor libraries were prepared by the immunoSEQ multiplex PCR assay. TCRdb stores this immuneACCESS table with in-frame sequences only. Part of the clones is absent; in the studies checked, under half of the shortfall reflects unresolved V genes, and no reason is known for the rest. The sample table contains about 33,000 clones; only one count was recorded for around four fifths of them. Approximately 12% of the sample comes from the top ten. Sequenced material: CD4+ or CD8+ T cells sorted from blood, taken in a trial of the OX40 agonist ivuxolimab. The receptors were sampled from an adult with an advanced solid tumor such as melanoma, head and neck, liver or kidney cancer.

The V and J genes are TRBV5-6 and TRBJ2-3, with 10 bases matching TRBD1. J was trimmed by 2 bases and V by 2 bases; bases with no gene match: 2. The CDR3 runs 15 residues. CDR1 and CDR2 from the germline V gene are SGHDT and YYEEEE. The CDR3 coding sequence is TGTGCCAGCAGCTTTGGGACAGGGGACACAGATACGCAGTATTTT. This gives the protein CASSFGTGDTDTQYF.

The chain joins TRBV7-9 to TRBJ2-1, with 10 bases aligning to TRBD1. With V trimmed by 2 bases and J by 5 bases, 6 bases remained unmatched. Germline V lookup: CDR1 SEHNR, CDR2 FQNEAQ (reference sequence). The CDR3 extends over 16 amino acids. This chain's CDR3 is CASSLPRDRGNNEQFF. CDR3 bases: TGTGCCAGCAGCTTACCTCGGGACAGGGGTAACAATGAGCAGTTCTTC.

This sequence joins TRBV13 and TRBJ2-5, with TRBD2 matching over 15 bases. The CDR3 totals 16 residues. The V and J ends lost 5 bases and 7 bases, in that order; junction bases with no gene match: 8. CDR1 and CDR2 (germline): PRHDT, FYEKMQ (reference sequence). The chain's CDR3 is CASSTGLAGGPGTQYF. In nucleotides, the CDR3 is TGTGCCAGCAGCACTGGACTAGCGGGAGGGCCAGGGACCCAGTACTTC.

The chain couples TRBV9 to TRBJ2-5; D gene unclear. V was shortened by 0 bases and J by 2 bases, with 20 bases between the two germline ends. The CDR3 has 18 amino acids. The germline gives CDR1 SGDLS, CDR2 YYNGEE. CDR3 in DNA: TGTGCCAGCAGCGTAGCGGAAGGGAACCCCCTAGAACAAGAGACCCAGTACTTC. Amino acids: CASSVAEGNPLEQETQYF.

V and J are TRBV5-1 and TRBJ1-5; no reliable D call. Germline values: CDR1 SGHRS, CDR2 YFSETQ. V dropped 0 bases and J dropped 0 bases, with 7 bases sitting between them. The CDR3 length is 15 residues. The CDR3, as DNA: TGCGCCAGCAGCTTGGCCGGGTCTAGCAATCAGCCCCAGCATTTT. Protein: CASSLAGSSNQPQHF.

CDR3 in DNA: TGTGCCACTATGACAGGTCCCGGGGAGCTGTTTTTT. Translated: CATMTGPGELFF. V usage is TRBV28 and J usage is TRBJ2-2; D perhaps matches TRBD1 (6 bases). V lost 10 bases and J 6 bases, leaving 12 bases between the germline ends. This CDR3 region has 12 residues. CDR1 is MDHEN and CDR2 is SYDVKM in the germline V gene.

This chain uses TRBV9 with TRBJ2-1; D may be TRBD2 (6 bases). Trimming removed 3 bases at V and 6 bases at J, with 19 bases between. CDR1 is SGDLS, CDR2 YYNGEE, per germline. The CDR3 is made up of 16 amino acids. The chain's CDR3 is CASSAPTRRAGNEQFF. The CDR3 DNA sequence: TGTGCCAGCAGCGCCCCGACTAGGCGGGCCGGCAATGAGCAGTTCTTC.

This rearrangement joins TRBV4-2 to TRBJ1-2; maybe TRBD1 (5 bases). The CDR3 is 14 residues long. Germline CDR1 is LGHNA and CDR2 is YNFKEQ. The V end was cut by 6 bases, the J end by 1 base, with 12 bases between. CDR3 coding DNA: TGTGCCAGCAGTCTTGACAGAATTAACTATGGCTACACCTTC. This translates into CASSLDRINYGYTF.

The chain has TRBV10-3 and TRBJ2-7; D is perhaps TRBD1 or TRBD2 (5 bases each). V was cut by 7 bases and J by 3 bases, with 13 bases left in between. The CDR3 is made up of 13 amino acids. Germline V gene data show CDR1 as ENHRY and CDR2 as SYGVKD. The CDR3 coding sequence is TGTGCCATCACCCCGGGACCCGACTACGAGCAGTACTTC. Protein: CAITPGPDYEQYF.

The V call is TRBV6-6, the J call TRBJ2-2; 9 bases are shared with TRBD2. CDR1 is MNHNY, CDR2 SVGAGI, per germline (reference sequence). V was clipped by 2 bases and J by 3 bases; unmatched bases: 4. The CDR3 length is 16 residues. The DNA of the CDR3 is TGTGCCAGCAGTTACGGGAGCGGGGGGTACACCGGGGAGCTGTTTTTT. It yields the protein CASSYGSGGYTGELFF.

The gene calls are TRBV30 and TRBJ1-4; tentative D call: TRBD1 (6 bases). With 1 base removed from V and 5 bases from J, the gap between germline ends came to 14 bases. Per germline, CDR1 GTSNPN and CDR2 SVGIG (reference sequence). The CDR3 extends over 15 amino acids. In DNA form, the CDR3 reads TGTGCCTGGAGTGGGGACACTCTGAGGAATGAAAAACTGTTTTTT. Its translation: CAWSGDTLRNEKLFF.

CDR3 DNA: TGTGCCAGCAGCTTGGGACCTGGAGGCGGGGAGCTGTTTTTT. Amino acids: CASSLGPGGGELFF. The chain joins TRBV11-2 to TRBJ2-2; the D gene could be TRBD1 or TRBD2 (5 bases each). CDR3 size: 14 residues. V was trimmed by 3 bases and J by 7 bases, leaving 12 bases between them. Germline V gives CDR1 SGHAT, CDR2 FQNNGV.

The genes are TRBV19 and TRBJ2-3; D is possibly TRBD1 (6 bases). Germline V lookup: CDR1 LNHDA, CDR2 SQIVND (reference sequence). This CDR3 comprises 14 residues. V lost 3 bases, J lost 6 bases, and 13 bases lay in between. CDR3: CASSIGQGIDTQYF. The CDR3 DNA follows: TGTGCCAGTAGTATTGGGCAGGGGATTGATACGCAGTATTTT.

The chain employs TRBV6-6 and TRBJ2-1; 9 nucleotides agree with TRBD1. Per germline, CDR1 MNHNY and CDR2 SVGAGI (reference sequence). The V segment lost 0 bases and the J segment 9 bases; nucleotides outside the gene matches: 9. The CDR3 spans 16 residues. The CDR3 sequence: CASSYSVGQGFGEQFF. CDR3 DNA: TGTGCCAGCAGTTACTCCGTGGGACAGGGTTTTGGTGAGCAGTTCTTC.

The J gene is TRBJ2-7, the V gene TRBV7-6, with D perhaps being TRBD1 or TRBD2 (6 bases each). V was cut by 4 bases and J by 2 bases, with 12 bases left in between. Germline V lookup: CDR1 SGHVS, CDR2 FNYEAQ. This CDR3 has 14 residues. DNA of the CDR3: TGTGCCAGCAGCTCCGAGGGGGGCCCCTACGAGCAGTACTTC. Encoded protein: CASSSEGGPYEQYF.

The chain uses TRBV5-1 and TRBJ1-2, with D unresolved. The CDR3 has 14 residues. Germline CDR1 SGHRS, CDR2 YFSETQ. V was pared by 1 base and J by 0 bases, with 7 bases between. The CDR3 region is CASSLYSPNYGYTF. CDR3 DNA: TGCGCCAGCAGCTTGTACAGTCCTAACTATGGCTACACCTTC.

The chain joins TRBV12-1 to TRBJ2-3. TRBV12-1 is termed a pseudogene. This CDR3 is 16 amino acids long. Written as DNA, the CDR3 is TGTGCCAGCAGCTTTCCGAAGACCACTAGCACAGATACGCAGTATTTT. This sequence encodes CASSFPKTTSTDTQYF.

V and J are TRBV7-3 and TRBJ2-3; D gene unclear. The ends were cut back, 1 base at V and 4 bases at J, with 6 bases in the middle. The germline V gene encodes CDR1 SGHTA and CDR2 FQGTGA. The CDR3 sequence is 13 residues long. In DNA, the CDR3 is TGTGCCAGCAGCTTAAGCACAGCAGATACGCAGTATTTT. Its protein is CASSLSTADTQYF.

This clone was seen once. This sequence joins TRBV5-6 and TRBJ1-4; no firm D call. Germline loops: CDR1 SGHDT, CDR2 YYEEEE. This CDR3 is built from 14 residues. Trimming pared 2 bases from V and 8 bases from J, leaving 13 bases between. The CDR3 loop is CASSFGGIDEKLFF. CDR3 sequence (DNA): TGTGCCAGCAGCTTTGGTGGGATTGACGAAAAACTGTTTTTT.

About this clone itself: Different DNA sequences within this sample yield the same CDR3. V usage is TRBV4-2 and J usage is TRBJ2-1; tentative D call: TRBD2 (5 bases). The length of the CDR3 is 15 residues. The V gene's germline CDR1 is LGHNA and CDR2 YNFKEQ. Trimming shortened V by 0 bases and J by 3 bases, and 9 bases separated the two germline ends. CDR3 sequence (DNA): TGTGCCAGCAGCCAAGATGGTAGCGACTACAATGAGCAGTTCTTC. Its translation: CASSQDGSDYNEQFF.

This clone qualifies as medium-sized (0.01 to 0.1%). J is TRBJ2-6 and V is TRBV19; D possibly corresponds to TRBD2 (5 bases). V was trimmed by 3 bases and J by 1 base, leaving 7 bases between them. This CDR3 comprises 15 residues. Germline V gives CDR1 LNHDA, CDR2 SQIVND (reference sequence). The CDR3 loop reads CASSIPGSGANVLTF. For the CDR3, the DNA is TGTGCCAGTAGTATCCCGGGGTCTGGGGCCAACGTCCTGACTTTC.

The chain uses TRBV7-2 and TRBJ2-1; 7 bases agree with TRBD2. Germline lookup yields CDR1 SGHTA and CDR2 FQGNSA. This CDR3 spans 15 amino acids. V was pared by 5 bases and J by 9 bases, with 13 bases of the junction left unmatched. CDR3 DNA sequence: TGTGCCAGCAGCCCTTTCGGGGGAGGGGCGGGTGAGCAGTTCTTC. The encoded protein is CASSPFGGGAGEQFF.

This clone came up once. This chain joins TRBV6-6 and TRBJ1-2; tentatively, D is TRBD1 (5 bases). The CDR3 is 16 amino acids. Trimming stripped 0 bases from V and 4 bases from J, with 15 bases between. CDR1 is MNHNY, CDR2 SVGAGI, per germline (reference sequence). DNA for the CDR3: TGTGCCAGCAGTTACTCGATCCGGGGGTATGCCTATGGCTACACCTTC. Its translation is CASSYSIRGYAYGYTF.

The CDR3 bases are TGTGCCAGCAGCTTATGGGACAGGGTGAACTACGAGCAGTACTTC. It specifies CASSLWDRVNYEQYF. V gene TRBV7-2 combines with J gene TRBJ2-7; 9 positions agree with TRBD1. The junction had 5 bases not matched to a gene; V was cut back by 2 bases and J by 3 bases. Germline values: CDR1 SGHTA, CDR2 FQGNSA. CDR3 length: 15 amino acids.

This chain joins TRBV4-1 and TRBJ2-7; TRBD1 matches at 10 bases. This CDR3 contains 17 residues. The germline V gene encodes CDR1 MGHRA and CDR2 YSYEKL. Germline trimming cut 0 bases from V and 4 bases from J; bases unmatched to any gene: 9. CDR3 region: CASSQEWMGQGLYEQYF. The CDR3 DNA reads as TGCGCCAGCAGCCAAGAATGGATGGGACAGGGGCTTTACGAGCAGTACTTC.

The chain is built from TRBV19 and TRBJ2-7; 10 bases map to TRBD1. CDR1 and CDR2 from the germline V gene are LNHDA and SQIVND (reference sequence). This CDR3 has 14 amino acids. The V and J ends lost 5 bases and 3 bases, in that order; junction bases with no gene match: 4. CDR3 DNA: TGTGCCAGTAGTCCCCGGACAGGGGGCTACGAGCAGTACTTC. Protein product: CASSPRTGGYEQYF.

The rearrangement uses TRBV14 and TRBJ2-1; 15 nucleotides align to TRBD2. This CDR3 is 17 amino acids long. The germline CDR1 and CDR2 sequences are SGHDN and FVKESK. Germline trimming cut 2 bases from V and 8 bases from J; bases unmatched to any gene: 7. The CDR3 is CASSQRTSGRAGDEQFF. As DNA, the CDR3 is TGTGCCAGCAGCCAAAGGACTAGCGGGAGGGCCGGCGATGAGCAGTTCTTC.

This rearrangement joins TRBV27 to TRBJ2-3, with D maybe TRBD2 (6 bases). Trimming cost V 6 bases and J 0 bases, with 13 bases left between them. CDR1 is MNHEY and CDR2 is SMNVEV in the germline V gene (reference sequence). The length of the CDR3 is 15 residues. CDR3 sequence (DNA): TGTGCCAGCAGCTTAGCGGAGACTAGCACAGATACGCAGTATTTT. Translation gives CASSLAETSTDTQYF.

The chain links TRBV7-9 to TRBJ1-2; TRBD1 might be the D (5 bases). The CDR3 contains 14 residues. Trimming pared 1 base from V and 4 bases from J, leaving 10 bases between. CDR1 and CDR2 from the germline V gene are SEHNR and FQNEAQ (reference sequence). CDR3 bases: TGTGCCAGCAGCTTAGGATGGGACCTCTATGGCTACACCTTC. Translating it yields CASSLGWDLYGYTF.

This chain uses TRBV5-6 with TRBJ2-7, with TRBD1 matching over 8 bases. V lost 0 bases to trimming and J lost 5 bases; unmatched junction nucleotides: 4. Germline V gene lookup returns CDR1 SGHDT and CDR2 YYEEEE. CDR3 length equals 14 residues. In nucleotides, the CDR3 is TGTGCCAGCAGCTTGGGACAGGGGTACCACGAGCAGTACTTC. Amino acids: CASSLGQGYHEQYF. The full variable domain, its missing parts supplied by reference TRBV5-6 and TRBJ2-7, is DAGVTQSPTHLIKTRGQQVTLRCSPKSGHDTVSWYQQALGQGPQFIFQYYEEEERQRGNFPDRFSGHQFPNYSSELNVNALLLGDSALYLCASSLGQGYHEQYFGPGTRLTVT.